This T cell receptor (beta chain) was identified during a study of T cells in Graves' hyperthyroidism and ophthalmopathy. From RNA transcripts, TCR beta CDR3 regions were amplified. With the HTBI primer set, the TCR CDR3 went through a first round of RT-PCR. TCRdb processed the multiplex PCR reads anew with MiXCR; each CDR3 protein has one entry. Found here are under 350,000 distinct CDR3 sequences, over 15% of them singletons; the top ten hold approximately 60%. This clonotype was picked up many times. This CDR3 is 14 amino acids long. Germline V lookup: CDR1 MNHEY, CDR2 SMNVEV (reference sequence). V gave up 4 bases and J gave up 8 bases, with 14 bases separating them.

The TCR sequence derives from a woman aged 60-75 years with Graves' ophthalmopathy. What was sequenced was blood. The rearrangement uses TRBV27 and TRBJ1-4; D gene ambiguous. The CDR3 nucleotides read TGTGCCAGCAGTTCCTCAAGGCGTAACGAAAAACTGTTTTTT. It codes for CASSSSRRNEKLFF.